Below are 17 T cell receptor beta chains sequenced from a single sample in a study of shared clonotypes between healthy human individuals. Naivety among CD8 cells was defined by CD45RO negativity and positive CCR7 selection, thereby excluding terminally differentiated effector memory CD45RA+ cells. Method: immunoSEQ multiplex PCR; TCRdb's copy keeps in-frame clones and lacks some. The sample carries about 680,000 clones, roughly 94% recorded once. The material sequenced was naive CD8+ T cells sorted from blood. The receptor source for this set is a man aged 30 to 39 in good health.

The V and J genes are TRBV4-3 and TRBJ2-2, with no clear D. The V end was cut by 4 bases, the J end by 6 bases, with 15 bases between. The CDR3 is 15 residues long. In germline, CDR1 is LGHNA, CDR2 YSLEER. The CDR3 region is CASSRRWASPGELFF. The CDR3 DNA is TGCGCCAGCAGCCGAAGATGGGCTAGTCCCGGGGAGCTGTTTTTT.

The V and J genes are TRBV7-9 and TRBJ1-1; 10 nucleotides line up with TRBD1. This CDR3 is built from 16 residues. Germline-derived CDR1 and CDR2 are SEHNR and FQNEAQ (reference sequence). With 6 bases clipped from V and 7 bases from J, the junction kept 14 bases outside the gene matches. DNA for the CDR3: TGTGCCAGCAGTCCTACCCGGGACAGGGGCCCCAATGAAGCTTTCTTT. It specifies CASSPTRDRGPNEAFF.

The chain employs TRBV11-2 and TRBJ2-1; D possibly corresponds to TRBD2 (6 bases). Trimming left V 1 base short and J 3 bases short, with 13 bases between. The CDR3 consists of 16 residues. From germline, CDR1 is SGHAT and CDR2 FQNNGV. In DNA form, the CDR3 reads TGTGCCAGCAGCTTAGGACGGGAGCTGGACTACAATGAGCAGTTCTTC. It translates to CASSLGRELDYNEQFF. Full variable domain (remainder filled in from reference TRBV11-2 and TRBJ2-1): EAGVAQSPRYKIIEKRQSVAFWCNPISGHATLYWYQQILGQGPKLLIQFQNNGVVDDSQLPKDRFSAERLKGVDSTLKIQPAKLEDSAVYLCASSLGRELDYNEQFFGPGTRLTVL.

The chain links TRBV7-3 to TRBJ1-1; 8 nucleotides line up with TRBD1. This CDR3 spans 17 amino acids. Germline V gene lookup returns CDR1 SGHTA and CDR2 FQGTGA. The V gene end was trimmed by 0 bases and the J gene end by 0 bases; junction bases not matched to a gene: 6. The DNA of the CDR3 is TGTGCCAGCAGCTTAACACCGACAGGGGCACTGAACACTGAAGCTTTCTTT. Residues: CASSLTPTGALNTEAFF. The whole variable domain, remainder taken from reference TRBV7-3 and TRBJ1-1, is GAGVSQTPSNKVTEKGKYVELRCDPISGHTALYWYRQSLGQGPEFLIYFQGTGAADDSGLPNDRFFAVRPEGSVSTLKIQRTERGDSAVYLCASSLTPTGALNTEAFFGQGTRLTVV.

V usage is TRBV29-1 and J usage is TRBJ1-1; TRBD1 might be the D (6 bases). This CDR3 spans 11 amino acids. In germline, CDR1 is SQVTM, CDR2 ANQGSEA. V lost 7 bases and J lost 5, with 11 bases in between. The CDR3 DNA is TGCAGCGCCCAAGGGGGAACTGAAGCTTTCTTT. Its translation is CSAQGGTEAFF. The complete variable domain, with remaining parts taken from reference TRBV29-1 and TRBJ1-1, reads SAVISQKPSRDICQRGTSLTIQCQVDSQVTMMFWYRQQPGQSLTLIATANQGSEATYESGFVIDKFPISRPNLTFSTLTVSNMSPEDSSIYLCSAQGGTEAFFGQGTRLTVV.

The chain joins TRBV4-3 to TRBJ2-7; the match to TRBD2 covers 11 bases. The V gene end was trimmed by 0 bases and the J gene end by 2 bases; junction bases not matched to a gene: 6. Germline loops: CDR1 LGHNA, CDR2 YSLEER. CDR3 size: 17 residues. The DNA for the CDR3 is TGCGCCAGCAGCCAAGACAGGGCGGGACTAGCGGCCTACGAGCAGTACTTC. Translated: CASSQDRAGLAAYEQYF.

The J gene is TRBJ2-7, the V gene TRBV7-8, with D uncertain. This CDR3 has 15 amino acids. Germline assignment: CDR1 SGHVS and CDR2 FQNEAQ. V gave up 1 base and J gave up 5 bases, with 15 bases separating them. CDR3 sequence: CASSLVGLGRDEQYF. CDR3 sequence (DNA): TGTGCCAGCAGCTTAGTGGGTCTAGGACGAGACGAGCAGTACTTC.

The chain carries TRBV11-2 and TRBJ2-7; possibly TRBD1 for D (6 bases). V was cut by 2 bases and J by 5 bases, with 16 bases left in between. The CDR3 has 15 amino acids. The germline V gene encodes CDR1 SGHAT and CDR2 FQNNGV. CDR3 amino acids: CASSLFNRAGDEQYF. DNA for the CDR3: TGTGCCAGCAGCTTATTTAATCGGGCAGGGGACGAGCAGTACTTC.

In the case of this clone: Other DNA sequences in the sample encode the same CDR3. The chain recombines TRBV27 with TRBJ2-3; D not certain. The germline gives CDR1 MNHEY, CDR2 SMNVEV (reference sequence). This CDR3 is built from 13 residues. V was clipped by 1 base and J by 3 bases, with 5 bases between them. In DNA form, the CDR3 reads TGTGCCAGCAGTTTATTCAGTACAGATACGCAGTATTTT. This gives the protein CASSLFSTDTQYF.

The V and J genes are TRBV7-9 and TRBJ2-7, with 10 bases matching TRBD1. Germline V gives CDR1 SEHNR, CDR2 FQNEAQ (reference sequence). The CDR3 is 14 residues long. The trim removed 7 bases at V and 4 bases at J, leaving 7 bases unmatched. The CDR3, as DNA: TGTGCCAGCACCTCCGGGACAGGGGCATACGAGCAGTACTTC. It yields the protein CASTSGTGAYEQYF.

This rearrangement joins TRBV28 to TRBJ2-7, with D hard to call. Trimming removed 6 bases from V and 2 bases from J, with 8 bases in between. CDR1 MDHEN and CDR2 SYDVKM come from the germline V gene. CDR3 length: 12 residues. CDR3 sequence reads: CASSRDAYEQYF. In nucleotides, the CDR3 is TGTGCCAGCAGCCGCGACGCCTACGAGCAGTACTTC.

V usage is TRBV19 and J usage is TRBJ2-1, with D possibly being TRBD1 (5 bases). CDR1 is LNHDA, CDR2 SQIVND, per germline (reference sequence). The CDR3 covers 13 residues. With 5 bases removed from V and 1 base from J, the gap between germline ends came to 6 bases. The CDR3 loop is CASSQGSYNEQFF. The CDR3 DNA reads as TGTGCCAGTAGTCAGGGTTCCTACAATGAGCAGTTCTTC. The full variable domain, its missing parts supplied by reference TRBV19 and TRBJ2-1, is DGGITQSPKYLFRKEGQNVTLSCEQNLNHDAMYWYRQDPGQGLRLIYYSQIVNDFQKGDIAEGYSVSREKKESFPLTVTSAQKNPTAFYLCASSQGSYNEQFFGPGTRLTVL.

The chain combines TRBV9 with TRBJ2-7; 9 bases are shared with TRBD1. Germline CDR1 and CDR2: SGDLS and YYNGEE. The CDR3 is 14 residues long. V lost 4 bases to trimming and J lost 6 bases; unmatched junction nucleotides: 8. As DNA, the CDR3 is TGTGCCAGCAGCCACCGGGACAGGGACCTCGAGCAGTACTTC. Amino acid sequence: CASSHRDRDLEQYF. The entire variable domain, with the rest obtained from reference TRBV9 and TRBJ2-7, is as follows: DSGVTQTPKHLITATGQRVTLRCSPRSGDLSVYWYQQSLDQGLQFLIQYYNGEERAKGNILERFSAQQFPDLHSELNLSSLELGDSALYFCASSHRDRDLEQYFGPGTRLTVT.

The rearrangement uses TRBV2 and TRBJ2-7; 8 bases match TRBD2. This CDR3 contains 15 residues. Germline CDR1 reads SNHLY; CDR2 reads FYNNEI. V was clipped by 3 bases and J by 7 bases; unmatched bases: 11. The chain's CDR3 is CASSEEERGTGEQYF. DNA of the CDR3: TGTGCCAGCAGTGAGGAGGAGCGGGGGACGGGGGAGCAGTACTTC.

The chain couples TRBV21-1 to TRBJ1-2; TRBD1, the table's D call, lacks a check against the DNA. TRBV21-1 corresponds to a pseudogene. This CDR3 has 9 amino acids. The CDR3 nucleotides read TGTGCGCAGGTTAAAGGCTACACCTTC. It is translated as CAQVKGYTF.

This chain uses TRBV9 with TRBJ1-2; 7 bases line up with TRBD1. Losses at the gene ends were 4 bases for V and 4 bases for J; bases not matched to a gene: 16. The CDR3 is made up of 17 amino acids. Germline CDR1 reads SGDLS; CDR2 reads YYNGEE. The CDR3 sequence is CASSSLDRSPNLYGYTF. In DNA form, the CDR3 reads TGTGCCAGCAGCTCTTTGGACAGGAGCCCAAACCTCTATGGCTACACCTTC.

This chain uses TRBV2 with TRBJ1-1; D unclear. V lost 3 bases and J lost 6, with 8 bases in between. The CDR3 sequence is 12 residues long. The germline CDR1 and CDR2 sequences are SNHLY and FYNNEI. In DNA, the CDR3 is TGTGCCAGCAGTGAGTCAAACTCTGAAGCTTTCTTT. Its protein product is CASSESNSEAFF. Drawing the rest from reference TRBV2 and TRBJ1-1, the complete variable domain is EPEVTQTPSHQVTQMGQEVILRCVPISNHLYFYWYRQILGQKVEFLVSFYNNEISEKSEIFDDQFSVERPDGSNFTLKIRSTKLEDSAMYFCASSESNSEAFFGQGTRLTVV.